This T cell receptor (beta chain) emerged from a study of blood T cell repertoires in COVID-19. Study summary: T cells, B-cell-depleted T cells, or PBMCs supplied cDNA or gDNA.

The germline V and J ends were trimmed by 5 bases and 5 bases, with 16 bases remaining between them. Germline-derived CDR1 and CDR2 are SGHDT and YYEEEE. The CDR3 extends over 14 amino acids. Only in-frame clones appear in the TCRdb table, and some are missing; sequencing was by immunoSEQ multiplex PCR. The table records 350,000 to 400,000 clones, 88% of them present only once. Participants were placed into cohorts based on the clinical history they reported. Cohort 3 donors counted as recovered after two negative PCRs, clearance, or resolved symptoms. The genes are TRBV5-6 and TRBJ2-5; unclear D gene. The TCR originated in a woman aged 18-30 years who had recovered from COVID-19. Sample: PBMCs or T cells enriched from blood (not recorded which). The CDR3 protein is CASSLAMGGETQYF. CDR3 in DNA: TGTGCCAGCAGTTTAGCCATGGGTGGTGAGACCCAGTACTTC.